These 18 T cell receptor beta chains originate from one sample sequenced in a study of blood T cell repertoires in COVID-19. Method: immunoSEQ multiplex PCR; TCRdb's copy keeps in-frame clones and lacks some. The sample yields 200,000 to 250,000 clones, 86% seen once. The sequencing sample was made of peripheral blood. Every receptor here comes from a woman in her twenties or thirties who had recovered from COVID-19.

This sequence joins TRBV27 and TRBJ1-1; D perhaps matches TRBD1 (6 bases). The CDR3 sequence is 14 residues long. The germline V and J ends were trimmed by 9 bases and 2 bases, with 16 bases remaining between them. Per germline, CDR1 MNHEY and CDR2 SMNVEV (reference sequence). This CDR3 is CASRRHRENTEAFF. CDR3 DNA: TGTGCCAGTCGGCGGCACAGGGAAAACACTGAAGCTTTCTTT.

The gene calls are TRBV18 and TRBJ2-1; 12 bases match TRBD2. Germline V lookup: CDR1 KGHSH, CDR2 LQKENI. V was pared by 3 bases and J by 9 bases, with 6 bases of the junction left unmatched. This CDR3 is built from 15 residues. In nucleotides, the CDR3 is TGTGCCAGCTCACCCCGGACTAGCGGGGTCGGTGAGCAGTTCTTC. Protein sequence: CASSPRTSGVGEQFF.

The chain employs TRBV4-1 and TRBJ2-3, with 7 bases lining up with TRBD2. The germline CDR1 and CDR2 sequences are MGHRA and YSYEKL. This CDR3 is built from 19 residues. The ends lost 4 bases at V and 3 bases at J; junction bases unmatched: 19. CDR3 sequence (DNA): TGCGCCAGCAGCCCCTATTCCCCCACTAGCGCATCCTGGACAGATACGCAGTATTTT. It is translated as CASSPYSPTSASWTDTQYF.

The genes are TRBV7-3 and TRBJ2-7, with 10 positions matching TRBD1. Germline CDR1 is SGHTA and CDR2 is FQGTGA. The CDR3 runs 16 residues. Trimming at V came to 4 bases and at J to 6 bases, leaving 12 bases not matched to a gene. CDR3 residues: CASSSVRDRGISEQYF. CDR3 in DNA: TGTGCCAGCAGCTCGGTCCGGGACAGGGGTATCTCCGAGCAGTACTTC.

CDR3 in amino acids: CASGQGRPLGELFF. The CDR3 DNA follows: TGCGCCAGCGGACAGGGGCGTCCTCTCGGGGAGCTGTTTTTT. The V gene is TRBV5-1, the J gene TRBJ2-2; 9 bases map to TRBD1. The CDR3 has 14 residues. The ends lost 7 bases at V and 7 bases at J; junction bases unmatched: 8. The V gene's germline CDR1 is SGHRS and CDR2 YFSETQ. Using reference TRBV5-1 and TRBJ2-2 for the parts outside the CDR3, the full variable domain is KAGVTQTPRYLIKTRGQQVTLSCSPISGHRSVSWYQQTPGQGLQFLFEYFSETQRNKGNFPGRFSGRQFSNSRSEMNVSTLELGDSALYLCASGQGRPLGELFFGEGSRLTVL.

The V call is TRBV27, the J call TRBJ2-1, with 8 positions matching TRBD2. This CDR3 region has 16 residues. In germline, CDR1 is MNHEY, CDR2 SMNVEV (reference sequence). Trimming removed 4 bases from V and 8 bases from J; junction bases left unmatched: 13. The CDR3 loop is CASSSETSAVVDEQFF. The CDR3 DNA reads TGTGCCAGCAGTTCAGAGACTAGCGCTGTGGTCGATGAGCAGTTCTTC.

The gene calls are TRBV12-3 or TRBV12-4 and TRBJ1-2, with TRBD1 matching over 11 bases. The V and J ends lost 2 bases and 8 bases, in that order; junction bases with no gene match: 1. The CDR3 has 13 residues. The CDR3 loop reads CASSLRTGGGYTF. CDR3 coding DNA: TGTGCCAGCAGTTTACGGACAGGGGGCGGCTACACCTTC.

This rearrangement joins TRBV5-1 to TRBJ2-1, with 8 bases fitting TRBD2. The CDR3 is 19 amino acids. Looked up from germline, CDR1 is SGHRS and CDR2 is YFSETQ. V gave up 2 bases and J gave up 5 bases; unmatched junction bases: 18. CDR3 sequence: CASSLGDDGGAPSNNEQFF. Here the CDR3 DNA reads TGCGCCAGCAGCTTAGGGGATGACGGGGGGGCGCCGTCCAACAATGAGCAGTTCTTC.

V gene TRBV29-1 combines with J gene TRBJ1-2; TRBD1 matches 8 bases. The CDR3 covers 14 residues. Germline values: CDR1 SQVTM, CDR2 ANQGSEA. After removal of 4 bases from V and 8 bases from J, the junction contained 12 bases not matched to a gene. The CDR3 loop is CSVAHPGTGRGYTF. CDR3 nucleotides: TGCAGCGTTGCTCATCCCGGGACAGGACGAGGCTACACCTTC.

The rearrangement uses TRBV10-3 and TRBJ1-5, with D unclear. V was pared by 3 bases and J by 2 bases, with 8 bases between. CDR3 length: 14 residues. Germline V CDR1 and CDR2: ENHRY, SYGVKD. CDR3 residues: CAISDWRGNQPQHF. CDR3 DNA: TGTGCCATCAGTGATTGGAGGGGCAATCAGCCCCAGCATTTT.

The CDR3 DNA sequence: TGTGCCAGCAGCCCTACCGGGGAACAAGCGGGGGACTACGAGCAGTACTTC. It translates to CASSPTGEQAGDYEQYF. This rearrangement joins TRBV7-2 to TRBJ2-7, with TRBD2 identical over 8 bases. Losses at the gene ends were 5 bases for V and 3 bases for J; bases not matched to a gene: 15. The CDR3 consists of 17 residues. The germline V gene encodes CDR1 SGHTA and CDR2 FQGNSA.

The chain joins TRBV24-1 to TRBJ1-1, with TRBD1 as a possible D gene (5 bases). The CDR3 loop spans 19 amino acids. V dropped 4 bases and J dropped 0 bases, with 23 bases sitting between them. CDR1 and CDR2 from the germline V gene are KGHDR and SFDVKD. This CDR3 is CATSDPLLVPWGVNTEAFF. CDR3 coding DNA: TGTGCCACCAGTGACCCACTCTTGGTCCCTTGGGGGGTGAACACTGAAGCTTTCTTT.

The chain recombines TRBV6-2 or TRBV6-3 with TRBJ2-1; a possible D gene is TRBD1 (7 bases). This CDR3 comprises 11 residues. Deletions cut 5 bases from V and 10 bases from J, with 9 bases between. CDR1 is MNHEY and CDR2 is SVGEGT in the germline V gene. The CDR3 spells CASSPGGEQFF. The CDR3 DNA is TGTGCCAGCAGTCCAGGGGGGGAGCAGTTCTTC.

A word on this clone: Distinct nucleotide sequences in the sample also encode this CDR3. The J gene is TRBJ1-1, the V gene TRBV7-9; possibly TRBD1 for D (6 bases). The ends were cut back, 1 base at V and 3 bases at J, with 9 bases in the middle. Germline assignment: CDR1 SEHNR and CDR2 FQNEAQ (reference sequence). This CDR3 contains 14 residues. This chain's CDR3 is CASSLEQGYTEAFF. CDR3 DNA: TGTGCCAGCAGCTTAGAACAGGGCTACACTGAAGCTTTCTTT.

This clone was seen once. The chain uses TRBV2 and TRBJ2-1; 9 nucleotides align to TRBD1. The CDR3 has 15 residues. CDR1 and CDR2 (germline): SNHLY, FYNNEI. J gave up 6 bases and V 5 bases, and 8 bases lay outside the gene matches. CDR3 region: CASSTDRGSGNEQFF. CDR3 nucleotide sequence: TGTGCCAGCAGTACCGACAGGGGGTCCGGCAATGAGCAGTTCTTC.

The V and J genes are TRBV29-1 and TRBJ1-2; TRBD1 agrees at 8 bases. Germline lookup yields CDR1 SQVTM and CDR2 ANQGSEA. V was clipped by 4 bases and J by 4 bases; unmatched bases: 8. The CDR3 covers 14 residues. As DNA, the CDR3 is TGCAGCGTTGGCCAGGGGGCCCCTCTCTATGGCTACACCTTC. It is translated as CSVGQGAPLYGYTF.

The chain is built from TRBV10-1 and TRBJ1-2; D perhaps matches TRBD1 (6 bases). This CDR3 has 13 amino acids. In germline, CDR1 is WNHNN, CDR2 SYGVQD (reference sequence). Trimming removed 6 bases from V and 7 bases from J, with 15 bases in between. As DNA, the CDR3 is TGCGCCAGCAGGTCCCCGGGACACCTTGGCTACACCTTC. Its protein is CASRSPGHLGYTF.

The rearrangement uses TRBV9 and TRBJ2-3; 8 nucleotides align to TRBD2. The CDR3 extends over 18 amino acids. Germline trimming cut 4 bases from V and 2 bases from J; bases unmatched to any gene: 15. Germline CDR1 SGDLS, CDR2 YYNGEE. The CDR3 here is CASSFLGKGLDFTDTQYF. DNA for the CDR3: TGTGCCAGCAGCTTCCTCGGGAAGGGACTAGATTTCACAGATACGCAGTATTTT. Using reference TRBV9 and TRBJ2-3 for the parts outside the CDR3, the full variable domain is DSGVTQTPKHLITATGQRVTLRCSPRSGDLSVYWYQQSLDQGLQFLIQYYNGEERAKGNILERFSAQQFPDLHSELNLSSLELGDSALYFCASSFLGKGLDFTDTQYFGPGTRLTVL.